Included here is one TCR beta chain sequence, with context. Its antigen is as yet unknown. Deep level was the assay's run setting. TCRdb keeps only in-frame clones here, not all; method: immunoSEQ multiplex PCR. The sample records fewer than 850,000 clones, about two thirds being singletons. The entry originates in a study of shared clonotypes between healthy human individuals. Study-wide context: Donors had three CD4 naive, three CD4 memory, two CD8 naive and one CD8 memory plate apiece.

Study-level results: Sequencing of the sorted subsets was shown by rarefaction to be incomplete despite large depth. Relative to memory subsets, naive subsets generally showed larger estimated richness.

Specimen: memory CD4+ T cells sorted from blood. Noted subset: CD45RA-negative fraction. The TCR originated in a woman aged 25-40 years in good health.

The CDR3 DNA sequence: TGTGCCAGCAGCTTAGTCAGCGGGAGCCCCGGGGAGCTGTTTTTT. Translating it yields CASSLVSGSPGELFF. V usage is TRBV11-2 and J usage is TRBJ2-2, with 8 bases aligning to TRBD2. Germline CDR1 is SGHAT and CDR2 is FQNNGV. The CDR3 runs 15 residues. Trimming cost V 1 base and J 6 bases; bases outside gene matches: 4.